A single sample is the source of the 5 T cell receptor beta chains below, sequenced in a study of shared clonotypes between healthy human individuals (dated by TCRdb to about 2020). The method was the immunoSEQ multiplex PCR assay. TCRdb obtained this table from immuneACCESS and retained in-frame rearrangements with V and J assigned. These tables miss some clones; where compared with another copy, unresolved V genes account for less than half of the shortfall, and the remainder is unexplained. Here the sample has millions of clones; over 85% occur a single time. Of the sample, 1.1% is held by the ten largest clones. CD8 naive samples were obtained by positive selection for CCR7 among CD45RO-negative cells, yielding a CD45RA+CCR7+ population from which TemRA cells were excluded. The specimen sequenced was naive CD8+ T cells sorted from blood. Interpreted using the paper, the cell subset or site label stands for: CD45RA+CCR7+. These receptors came from a young man in good health.

This sequence joins TRBV28 and TRBJ2-3; 8 bases fit TRBD2. J lost 3 bases, V lost 3 bases, and 8 bases had no gene match. Germline V gene sequence: CDR1 MDHEN, CDR2 SYDVKM. This CDR3 region has 16 residues. DNA for the CDR3: TGTGCCAGCAGTTTCTTCCGCGGCGGGGGGACAGATACGCAGTATTTT. Translating gives CASSFFRGGGTDTQYF.

The chain has TRBV28 and TRBJ2-1; D unclear. V shed 8 bases and J shed 1 base, with 21 bases lying between them. The germline gives CDR1 MDHEN, CDR2 SYDVKM. The CDR3 loop spans 17 amino acids. The chain's CDR3 is CASRTQTLGSSYNEQFF. In DNA form, the CDR3 reads TGTGCCAGCCGTACACAGACCCTAGGGTCTTCCTACAATGAGCAGTTCTTC.

This rearrangement joins TRBV5-1 to TRBJ1-3; D perhaps matches TRBD1 (5 bases). The V end was cut by 0 bases, the J end by 0 bases, with 19 bases between. The CDR3 consists of 19 residues. Germline CDR1 SGHRS, CDR2 YFSETQ. CDR3 nucleotide sequence: TGCGCCAGCAGCTTGGTGGCAGGGTTCCCCCACACCTCTGGAAACACCATATATTTT. As protein: CASSLVAGFPHTSGNTIYF.

The V call is TRBV6-5, the J call TRBJ2-7, with D possibly matching TRBD2 (5 bases). This CDR3 spans 15 amino acids. Germline V lookup: CDR1 MNHEY, CDR2 SVGAGI. V lost 4 bases and J 5 bases, leaving 18 bases between the germline ends. In DNA, the CDR3 is TGTGCCAGCAGTTTCACCGAGGCCCCCGGGGACGAGCAGTACTTC. Its translation: CASSFTEAPGDEQYF.

The CDR3 here is CASSYLADFSYEQYF. The CDR3 bases are TGTGCCAGCAGTTACCTAGCGGACTTCTCCTACGAGCAGTACTTC. The chain links TRBV6-5 to TRBJ2-7; 7 bases are a match to TRBD2. With V trimmed by 2 bases and J by 0 bases, 4 bases remained unmatched. CDR1 and CDR2 from the germline V gene are MNHEY and SVGAGI. This CDR3 contains 15 residues.